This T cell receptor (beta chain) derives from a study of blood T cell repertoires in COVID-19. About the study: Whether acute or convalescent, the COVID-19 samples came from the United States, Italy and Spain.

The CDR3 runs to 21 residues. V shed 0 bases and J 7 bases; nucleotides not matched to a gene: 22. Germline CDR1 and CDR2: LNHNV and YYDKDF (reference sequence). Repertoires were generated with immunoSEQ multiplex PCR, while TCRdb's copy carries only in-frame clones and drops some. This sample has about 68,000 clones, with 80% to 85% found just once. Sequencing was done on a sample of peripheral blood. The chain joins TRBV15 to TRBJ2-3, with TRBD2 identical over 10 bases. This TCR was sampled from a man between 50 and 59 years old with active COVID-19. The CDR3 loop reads CATSRDSLISQRGGLRNTQYF. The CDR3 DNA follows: TGTGCCACCAGCAGAGATTCCCTGATCTCCCAGCGGGGGGGCCTCCGAAATACGCAGTATTTT.